This T cell receptor (beta chain) was found in a study of T cells in Graves' hyperthyroidism and ophthalmopathy. This clonotype has a count of ten or more. J was trimmed by 5 bases and V by 2 bases; bases with no gene match: 7. The CDR3 extends over 15 amino acids. Germline CDR1 is SGDLS and CDR2 is YYNGEE. Amplification of TCR beta CDR3 regions used RNA as the template. During a first-round RT-PCR of the TCR CDR3, the HTBI primer set was used. Each CDR3 protein is one row after TCRdb ran MiXCR on the multiplex PCR reads. This sample has fewer than 400,000 distinct CDR3 sequences, with about 14% found just once.

The chain is built from TRBV9 and TRBJ2-1, with 7 bases fitting TRBD1. Sequencing was performed on blood. The clonotype originates from a man in his forties or fifties with Graves' ophthalmopathy. This CDR3 reads CASSVTDRTDNEQFF. In DNA form, the CDR3 reads TGTGCCAGCAGCGTTACGGACAGGACGGACAATGAGCAGTTCTTC.